Listed below are T cell receptor beta chains from one sample, sequenced in a study of CXCR4 blockade with PD-1 therapy in pancreatic cancer. Sequencing used immunoSEQ multiplex PCR; TCRdb keeps in-frame clones, though not all of them. The sample has 5,000 to 7,000 clones; approximately 34% are singletons. Sequencing was performed on tumor tissue. The receptors shown here come from a human donor with pancreatic ductal adenocarcinoma. Both conserved end residues are trimmed from each CDR3. A D gene is named only where the DNA matches it firmly.

j_gene	v_gene	len	d_gene	CDR3aa
TRBJ2-2	TRBV18	14	NA	ASSPPTQINTGELF
TRBJ2-2	TRBV18	13	NA	ASSLRLGDTGELF
TRBJ1-3	TRBV19	11	NA	ASNAGPGNTIY
TRBJ1-2	TRBV18	13	NA	ASSLRTVGGYGYT
TRBJ1-2	TRBV29-1	12	NA	SVEEQGPNYGYT
TRBJ2-3	TRBV28	11	NA	ASSFRSTDTQY
TRBJ2-2	TRBV28	12	TRBD2	ASSSSGWTGELF
TRBJ2-3	TRBV18	14	TRBD2	ASSPRTGGPTDTQY
TRBJ2-3	TRBV9	15	TRBD2	ASSPFSSGGFTDTQY
TRBJ2-6	TRBV18	13	NA	ASSPPASGANVLT
TRBJ2-1	TRBV11-3	12	NA	ASSLQSSYNEQF
TRBJ2-7	TRBV19	10	NA	ASSMLGQEQY
TRBJ2-1	TRBV11-3	12	NA	ASSSPSSYNEQF
TRBJ2-1	TRBV12-5	9	TRBD2	ASGPGTRLF
TRBJ1-1	TRBV18	13	NA	ASSQIGRMNTEAF
TRBJ2-7	TRBV18	10	NA	ASSPRTDEQY
TRBJ2-2	TRBV9	14	NA	ASSVARGTNTGELF
TRBJ1-4	TRBV1	12	NA	ASSRDRTNEKLF
TRBJ2-1	TRBV19	17	TRBD2	ASSKYPTGASGDYNEQF
TRBJ1-1	TRBV10-2	11	NA	ASSKTGQPEAF
TRBJ1-2	TRBV28	13	NA	ASSFSTGANYGYT
TRBJ1-5	TRBV19	11	NA	ASKGNFNQPQH
TRBJ1-2	TRBV11-3	13	NA	ASSTPIDRRNGYT
TRBJ2-5	TRBV11-3	13	NA	ASSLGRDGEETQY
TRBJ2-5	TRBV11-3	15	NA	ASSWWGTGYNVETQY
TRBJ2-7	TRBV6-8	13	TRBD2	ASSSLAGRSYEQY
TRBJ2-7	TRBV18	12	NA	ASSPRNTDYEQY
TRBJ2-7	TRBV11-3	13	NA	ASSLGPDSSYEQY
TRBJ1-1	TRBV6-7	11	NA	ASSYRADTEAF
TRBJ1-4	TRBV28	12	NA	ASSGALPGEKLF
TRBJ1-3	TRBV5-1	13	NA	ASSLASDLAHTIY
TRBJ1-5	TRBV2	11	NA	ASSVGGVKPQH
TRBJ2-1	TRBV29-1	12	NA	SVDPPTGGVFRF
TRBJ2-1	TRBV9	13	TRBD2	ASSVGTRDYNEQF
TRBJ2-1	TRBV19	13	TRBD1	ASGNRGILNNEQF
TRBJ2-1	TRBV19	12	TRBD2	ASRKGLDNNEQF
TRBJ1-2	TRBV18	11	TRBD1	ASSVDRAYGYT
TRBJ1-1	TRBV18	13	NA	ASSPRRALNTEAF
TRBJ2-3	TRBV9	16	TRBD2	ASSARLAGGLNTDTQY
TRBJ1-5	TRBV18	13	NA	ASSQLTGGNQPQH
TRBJ2-7	TRBV11-3	13	NA	ASSLEFGTTYEQY
TRBJ2-3	TRBV15	12	NA	ATSRDPGADTQY
TRBJ2-3	TRBV6-8	12	NA	ATTGLGGVDTQY
TRBJ2-1	TRBV18	13	NA	ASSRAQQRGNEQF
TRBJ1-2	TRBV19	13	NA	ASSIDAGKDYGYT
TRBJ2-6	TRBV1	12	NA	ASSENSGANVLT
TRBJ2-1	TRBV18	12	TRBD1	ASSPDRGRNEQF
TRBJ1-1	TRBV6-8	12	TRBD1	ASSPGGVSTEAF
TRBJ1-1	TRBV11-3	12	TRBD1	ASSLDRVGTEAF